In this sample, the clone carrying this T cell receptor beta chain turned up many times. Its antigen is unidentified. These data come from a study of metastatic and nonmetastatic thyroid tumors. In the study overall: Peripheral blood and tumor or nodule samples from malignant and benign thyroid patients were compared. The study, taken as a whole, reports: Benign nodules were reported to have significantly lower TCR beta diversity than malignant thyroid tumors, in blood and tumor.

In the source study's methods: A classifier for distant metastasis in papillary thyroid cancer was constructed using CDR3 differences observed across clinicopathological groups. TCRdb re-clonotyped the PCR reads through MiXCR. The V and J calls come from TCRdb's annotation, not from the publication. The table records some 16,000 clones, around 13% of them present only once. The junction had 10 bases not matched to a gene; V was cut back by 5 bases and J by 10 bases. CDR1 is MNHNS and CDR2 is SASEGT in the germline V gene. The CDR3 length is 13 residues. Each patient went into thyroid surgery without having received any treatment.

The sample consisted of blood. The chain uses TRBV6-1 and TRBJ1-1; TRBD1 aligns across 7 bases. The origin of this receptor is a female donor with papillary thyroid cancer or a benign thyroid nodule (not recorded which). Some clones in this sample may be carry-over from other donors' samples. The DNA for the CDR3 is TGTGCCAGCAGTTCAACAGGGGTGCTCCGAGCTTTCTTT. This translates into CASSSTGVLRAFF.